The clone carrying this TCR beta chain was detected ten times or more. Its matching antigen is unknown. This record belongs to a study of metastatic and nonmetastatic thyroid tumors. Across the whole study: Both malignant and benign thyroid patients supplied peripheral blood and tumor or nodule tissue samples, across which the repertoires of these patients were then compared.

The V segment lost 5 bases and the J segment 1 base; nucleotides outside the gene matches: 8. The CDR3 spans 16 residues. Germline V gene sequence: CDR1 MGHRA, CDR2 YSYEKL. Broader study findings: A significant increase in TCR beta diversity was reportedly seen in malignant thyroid tumors relative to benign nodules, in blood and tumor.

Study processing details: The authors used CDR3 differences across clinicopathological groups to build a distant-metastasis classifier for papillary thyroid cancer. TCRdb called clones again from the PCR reads with MiXCR. What appears here as the V and J calls and clone size reflects TCRdb's work, not the paper's. The sample includes 35,000 to 50,000 clones, around 20% seen only once; the top ten take around 20%. All patients reached thyroid surgery having received no treatment beforehand. The material sequenced was blood. The clonotype comes from a female donor with papillary thyroid cancer or a benign thyroid nodule (not recorded which). Some clones in this sample may be carry-over from other donors' samples. The chain carries TRBV4-1 and TRBJ1-1; the match to TRBD1 covers 9 bases. This chain's CDR3 is CASSYTKGQGNTEAFF. CDR3 sequence (DNA): TGCGCCAGCAGCTATACTAAGGGACAGGGGAACACTGAAGCTTTCTTT.